This T cell receptor beta chain was identified in a study of blood T cell repertoires in COVID-19. Study details: From the United States, Italy and Spain came samples of acute and convalescent COVID-19.

Under the authors' procedure: Nucleated cell number was recorded as an estimate derived from reference gene primer amplification. TCRdb's copy holds only in-frame clones and misses some; the assay was immunoSEQ multiplex PCR. The V and J calls and the clone size are those of that table, but D and trimming were determined from the DNA. The data hold around 60,000 clones, with approximately 80% observed a single time. Germline-derived CDR1 and CDR2 are SGHTA and FQGTGA. The CDR3 sequence is 13 residues long. The V gene lost 5 bases and the J gene lost 8 bases, with 12 bases spanning the gap. Material for sequencing was peripheral blood. The chain is built from TRBV7-3 and TRBJ1-4; perhaps TRBD1 as D (5 bases). The clonotype was recovered from a man aged 70-80 years with acute or convalescent COVID-19. CDR3 protein: CASSKGPGEKLFF. In nucleotides, the CDR3 is TGTGCCAGCAGCAAAGGACCAGGGGAAAAACTGTTTTTT.